The clone carrying this T cell receptor (beta chain) was picked up a small number of times. Its antigen is as yet unknown. This entry belongs to a study of beta chain features in type 1 diabetes. Study-wide points: Relative to healthy donors, patients appeared to have naive, central memory and Treg TCRB repertoires that were more similar.

Expressed TCRB transcripts were sequenced because the entire RNA isolate underwent reverse transcription. Profiled with immunoSEQ multiplex PCR; TCRdb holds only in-frame clones, not every one. The sample yields about 240,000 clones, 27% seen once. All of the sorted populations showed purity greater than 98%. Trimming took 4 bases from V and 7 from J, leaving 13 bases between them. The CDR3 spans 14 residues. Germline V gene lookup returns CDR1 SNHLY and CDR2 FYNNEI. The chain has TRBV2 and TRBJ2-2; possible D gene TRBD1, 5 bases. The clonotype comes from a man aged 30-40 years in good health. The sequenced sample was central memory CD4+ T cells from blood. The CDR3 nucleotides are TGTGCCAGCAGTGGTTCCAGGGTGGTCGGGGAGCTGTTTTTT. This gives the protein CASSGSRVVGELFF.